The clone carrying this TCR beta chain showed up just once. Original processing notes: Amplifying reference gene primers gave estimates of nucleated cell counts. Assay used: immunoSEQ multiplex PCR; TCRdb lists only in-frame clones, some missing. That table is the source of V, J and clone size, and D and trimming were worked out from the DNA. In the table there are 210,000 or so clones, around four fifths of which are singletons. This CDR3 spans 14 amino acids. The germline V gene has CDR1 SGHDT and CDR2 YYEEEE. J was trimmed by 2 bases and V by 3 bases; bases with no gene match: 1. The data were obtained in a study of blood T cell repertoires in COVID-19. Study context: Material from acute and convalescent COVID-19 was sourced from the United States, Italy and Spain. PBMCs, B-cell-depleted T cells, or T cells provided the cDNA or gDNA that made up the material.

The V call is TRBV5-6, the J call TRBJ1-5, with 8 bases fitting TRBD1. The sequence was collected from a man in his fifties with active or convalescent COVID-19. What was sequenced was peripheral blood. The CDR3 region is CASSSDRGNQPQHF. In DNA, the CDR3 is TGTGCCAGCAGCTCGGACAGGGGCAATCAGCCCCAGCATTTT.